This TCR beta chain was identified during a study of blood T cell repertoires in COVID-19. Method: immunoSEQ multiplex PCR; TCRdb's copy keeps in-frame clones and lacks some. Among approximately 240,000 clones listed, around nine tenths were seen once. After removal of 3 bases from V and 1 base from J, the junction contained 3 bases not matched to a gene. The CDR3 has 15 residues. Germline V gene data show CDR1 as KGHSH and CDR2 as LQKENI. Material: peripheral blood. The sequence came from a woman aged 35 to 49 who had recovered from COVID-19. The chain employs TRBV18 and TRBJ1-3; 7 bases match TRBD1. DNA for the CDR3: TGTGCCAGCTCACCGCAGGGGGAATCTGGAAACACCATATATTTT. It codes for CASSPQGESGNTIYF.